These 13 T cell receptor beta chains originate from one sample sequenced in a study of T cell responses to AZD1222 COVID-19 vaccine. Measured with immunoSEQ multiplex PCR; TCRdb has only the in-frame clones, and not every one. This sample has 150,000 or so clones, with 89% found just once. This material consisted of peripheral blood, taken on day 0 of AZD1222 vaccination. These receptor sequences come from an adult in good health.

The CDR3 DNA reads TGTGCCAGCAGCTCATACAGGGATCAAAGTGACGAGCAGTACTTC. The encoded protein is CASSSYRDQSDEQYF. This sequence joins TRBV7-9 and TRBJ2-7, with TRBD1 as a possible D gene (6 bases). The CDR3 is 15 residues long. V was cut by 4 bases and J by 5 bases, with 18 bases left in between. Germline lookup yields CDR1 SEHNR and CDR2 FQNEAQ (reference sequence).

This CDR3 is CAWSKGLFSPLHF. The CDR3 region has the DNA TGTGCCTGGAGCAAGGGGCTCTTTTCACCCCTCCACTTT. The J gene is TRBJ1-6, the V gene TRBV30; a weak D match, TRBD1 (5 bases). This CDR3 comprises 13 residues. Between the trimmed V and J ends, which lost 3 bases and 9 bases, there was a span of 12 bases. Germline V gene lookup returns CDR1 GTSNPN and CDR2 SVGIG (reference sequence). Supplemented by reference TRBV30 and TRBJ1-6, the full variable domain reads SQTIHQWPATLVQPVGSPLSLECTVEGTSNPNLYWYRQAAGRGLQLLFYSVGIGQISSEVPQNLSASRPQDRQFILSSKKLLLSDSGFYLCAWSKGLFSPLHFGNGTRLTVT.

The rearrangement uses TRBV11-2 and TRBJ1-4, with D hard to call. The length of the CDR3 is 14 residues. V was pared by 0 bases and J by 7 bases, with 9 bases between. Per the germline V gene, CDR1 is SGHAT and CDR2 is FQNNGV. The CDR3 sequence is CASSLESRGEKLFF. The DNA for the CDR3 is TGTGCCAGCAGCTTAGAAAGCCGGGGTGAAAAACTGTTTTTT.

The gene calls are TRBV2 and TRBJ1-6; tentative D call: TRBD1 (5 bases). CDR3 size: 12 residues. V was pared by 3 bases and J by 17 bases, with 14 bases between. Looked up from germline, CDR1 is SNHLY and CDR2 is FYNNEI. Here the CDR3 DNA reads TGTGCCAGCAGTGACGGTGAGGGGCCAGTCCACTTT. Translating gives CASSDGEGPVHF.

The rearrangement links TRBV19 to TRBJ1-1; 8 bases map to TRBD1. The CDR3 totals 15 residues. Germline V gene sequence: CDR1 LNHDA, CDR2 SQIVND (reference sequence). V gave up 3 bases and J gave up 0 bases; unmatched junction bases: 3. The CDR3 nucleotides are TGTGCCAGTAGTATGGACAGGGTGATGAACACTGAAGCTTTCTTT. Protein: CASSMDRVMNTEAFF.

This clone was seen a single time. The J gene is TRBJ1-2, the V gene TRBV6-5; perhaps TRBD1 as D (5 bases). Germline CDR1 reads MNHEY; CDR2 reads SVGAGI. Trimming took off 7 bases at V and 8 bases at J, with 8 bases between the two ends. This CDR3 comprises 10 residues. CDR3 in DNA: TGTGCCAGCATAGGGGACGGCTACACCTTC. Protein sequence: CASIGDGYTF.

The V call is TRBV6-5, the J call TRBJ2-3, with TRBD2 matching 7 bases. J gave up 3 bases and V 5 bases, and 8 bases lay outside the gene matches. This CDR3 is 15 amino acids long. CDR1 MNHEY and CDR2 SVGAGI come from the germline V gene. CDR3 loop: CASSPAPGGTDTQYF. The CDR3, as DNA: TGTGCCAGCAGTCCAGCCCCGGGGGGAACAGATACGCAGTATTTT.

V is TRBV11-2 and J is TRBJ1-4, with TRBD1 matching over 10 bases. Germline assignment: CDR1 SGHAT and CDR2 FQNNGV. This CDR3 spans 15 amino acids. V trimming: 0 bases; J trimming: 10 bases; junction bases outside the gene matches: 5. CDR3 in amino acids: CASSLEGQGFGKLFF. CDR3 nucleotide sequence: TGTGCCAGCAGCTTAGAGGGACAGGGGTTCGGAAAACTGTTTTTT.

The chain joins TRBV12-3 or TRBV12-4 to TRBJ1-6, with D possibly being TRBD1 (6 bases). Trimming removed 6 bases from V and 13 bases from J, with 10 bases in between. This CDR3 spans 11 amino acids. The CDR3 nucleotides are TGTGCCAGCAGCCTACAGGGTCCCCTCCACTTT. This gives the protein CASSLQGPLHF.

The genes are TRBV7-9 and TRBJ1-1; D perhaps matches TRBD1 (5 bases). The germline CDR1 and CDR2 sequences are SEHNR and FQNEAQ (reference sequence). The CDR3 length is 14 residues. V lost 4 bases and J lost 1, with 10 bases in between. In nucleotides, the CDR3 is TGTGCCAGCAGCTCTACGGACAAGAACACTGAAGCTTTCTTT. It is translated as CASSSTDKNTEAFF.

CDR3 in amino acids: CASSKTLTGELFF. As DNA, the CDR3 is TGTGCCAGCAGCAAGACACTTACCGGGGAGCTGTTTTTT. The rearrangement joins TRBV6-2 or TRBV6-3 to TRBJ2-2; D is undetermined. This CDR3 contains 13 residues. Germline V gives CDR1 MNHEY, CDR2 SVGEGT. Trimming took off 6 bases at V and 5 bases at J, with 10 bases between the two ends.

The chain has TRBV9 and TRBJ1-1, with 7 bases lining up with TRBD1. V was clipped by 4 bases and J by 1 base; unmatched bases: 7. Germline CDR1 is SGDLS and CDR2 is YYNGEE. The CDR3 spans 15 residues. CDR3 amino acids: CASSPAGQTNTEAFF. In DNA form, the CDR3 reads TGTGCCAGCAGCCCTGCGGGACAGACGAACACTGAAGCTTTCTTT.

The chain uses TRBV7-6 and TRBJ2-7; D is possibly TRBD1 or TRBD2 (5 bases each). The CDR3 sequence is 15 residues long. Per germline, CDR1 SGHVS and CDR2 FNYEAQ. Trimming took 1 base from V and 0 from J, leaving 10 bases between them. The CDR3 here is CASSLGPGSSYEQYF. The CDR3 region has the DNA TGTGCCAGCAGCTTAGGCCCAGGGAGCTCCTACGAGCAGTACTTC.